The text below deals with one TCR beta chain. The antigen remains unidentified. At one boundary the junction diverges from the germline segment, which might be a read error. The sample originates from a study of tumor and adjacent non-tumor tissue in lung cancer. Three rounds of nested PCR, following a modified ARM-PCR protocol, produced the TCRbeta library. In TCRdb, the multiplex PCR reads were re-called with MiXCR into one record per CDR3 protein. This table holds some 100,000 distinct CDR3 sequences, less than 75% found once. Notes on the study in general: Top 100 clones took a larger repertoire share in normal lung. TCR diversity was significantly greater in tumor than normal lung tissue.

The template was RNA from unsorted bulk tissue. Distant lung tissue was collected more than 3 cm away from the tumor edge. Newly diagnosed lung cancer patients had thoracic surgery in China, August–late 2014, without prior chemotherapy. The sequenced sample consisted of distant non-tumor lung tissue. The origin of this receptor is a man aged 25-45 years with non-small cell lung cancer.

CDR3 protein: CSARPGGTGYTIYF. The DNA of the CDR3 is TGCAGTGCTAGACCCGGAGGCACTGGATACACCATATATTTT. This chain connects TRBV20-1 to TRBJ1-3; no reliable D call. The CDR3 totals 14 residues. Germline values: CDR1 DFQATT, CDR2 SNEGSKA (reference sequence).